This T cell receptor beta chain was sequenced in a study of Graves' ophthalmopathy and Graves' hyperthyroidism. RNA transcripts yielded amplified TCR beta CDR3 regions. After a first-round RT-PCR with HTBI primers, a second-round multiplex PCR was run. Each CDR3 protein is one row after TCRdb ran MiXCR on the multiplex PCR reads. Of around 660,000 distinct CDR3 sequences listed, 35% to 50% are singletons. With V trimmed by 4 bases and J by 4 bases, 5 bases remained unmatched. This CDR3 has 14 residues. Germline V CDR1 and CDR2: DFQATT, SNEGSKA (reference sequence). The material sequenced was peripheral blood. The sequence derives from an adult man with Graves' ophthalmopathy. This sequence joins TRBV20-1 and TRBJ2-3, with 10 bases fitting TRBD2. The CDR3 spells CSAKLAGGADTQYF. In DNA form, the CDR3 reads TGCAGTGCTAAATTAGCGGGGGGCGCAGATACGCAGTATTTT.